A single sample is the source of the 18 T cell receptor beta chains below, sequenced in a study of blood T cell repertoires in COVID-19. Assay: immunoSEQ multiplex PCR; the TCRdb copy retains only in-frame clones and omits some. The repertoire holds about 240,000 clones, with 82% as singletons. What was sequenced was peripheral blood. The origin of the receptors is a young woman with acute or convalescent COVID-19.

The V call is TRBV7-3, the J call TRBJ2-3, with 10 bases that match TRBD1. This CDR3 has 17 residues. Trimming removed 5 bases from V and 5 bases from J; junction bases left unmatched: 13. Looked up from germline, CDR1 is SGHTA and CDR2 is FQGTGA. The CDR3 DNA sequence: TGTGCCAGCAGCCCCTCGGGACAGGGGTTTTTAGGAGATACGCAGTATTTT. It encodes CASSPSGQGFLGDTQYF.

The V call is TRBV9, the J call TRBJ1-1; TRBD1 might be the D (6 bases). Trimming removed 0 bases at V and 1 base at J, with 10 bases between. Germline CDR1 is SGDLS and CDR2 is YYNGEE. The CDR3 sequence is 15 residues long. CDR3 DNA: TGTGCCAGCAGCGTAGTAGGGACAACGAACACTGAAGCTTTCTTT. Translated: CASSVVGTTNTEAFF.

The rearrangement joins TRBV7-9 to TRBJ2-2; 7 nucleotides agree with TRBD2. The CDR3 length is 15 residues. V lost 5 bases to trimming and J lost 2 bases; unmatched junction nucleotides: 5. Germline CDR1 is SEHNR and CDR2 is FQNEAQ (reference sequence). The CDR3 nucleotides read TGTGCCAGCAGCCCGACTAGCCTAAACACCGGGGAGCTGTTTTTT. As protein: CASSPTSLNTGELFF. The full variable domain, its missing parts supplied by reference TRBV7-9 and TRBJ2-2, is DTGVSQNPRHKITKRGQNVTFRCDPISEHNRLYWYRQTLGQGPEFLTYFQNEAQLEKSRLLSDRFSAERPKGSFSTLEIQRTEQGDSAMYLCASSPTSLNTGELFFGEGSRLTVL.

The genes are TRBV20-1 and TRBJ2-1, with a tentative D call TRBD2 (6 bases). This CDR3 contains 18 residues. V was pared by 3 bases and J by 8 bases, with 29 bases between. CDR1 DFQATT and CDR2 SNEGSKA come from the germline V gene (reference sequence). The chain's CDR3 is CSASGAPTARGSGHEQFF. In DNA form, the CDR3 reads TGCAGTGCTAGTGGTGCCCCTACGGCGCGGGGCAGTGGGCATGAGCAGTTCTTC.

The V and J genes are TRBV16 and TRBJ2-7; TRBD1 is a possible D gene (5 bases). V was pared by 4 bases and J by 1 base, with 17 bases between. This CDR3 is built from 16 residues. Germline V CDR1 and CDR2: KGHSY, FQNENV. In DNA form, the CDR3 reads TGTGCCAGCAGCCCCAGCGCAGGGATCTCTTCCTACGAGCAGTACTTC. Translation gives CASSPSAGISSYEQYF.

Only one count was recorded for this clone. The rearrangement uses TRBV24-1 and TRBJ2-7; 12 positions agree with TRBD2. The germline V gene encodes CDR1 KGHDR and CDR2 SFDVKD. J lost 5 bases, V lost 3 bases, and 13 bases had no gene match. This CDR3 has 18 residues. The CDR3 nucleotides are TGTGCCACCAGTGATAACGGAGGACTAGCGGGATCATTGGACGAGCAGTACTTC. This codes for CATSDNGGLAGSLDEQYF.

The chain employs TRBV5-6 and TRBJ1-2; TRBD1 might be the D (5 bases). The germline V and J ends were trimmed by 4 bases and 1 base, with 11 bases remaining between them. The CDR3 is made up of 14 amino acids. Germline CDR1 is SGHDT and CDR2 is YYEEEE. CDR3 protein: CASSLAGVNYGYTF. The CDR3 nucleotides are TGTGCCAGCAGCCTCGCGGGGGTTAACTATGGCTACACCTTC. The whole variable domain, remainder taken from reference TRBV5-6 and TRBJ1-2, is DAGVTQSPTHLIKTRGQQVTLRCSPKSGHDTVSWYQQALGQGPQFIFQYYEEEERQRGNFPDRFSGHQFPNYSSELNVNALLLGDSALYLCASSLAGVNYGYTFGSGTRLTVV.

The chain couples TRBV6-1 to TRBJ1-5; D not resolved. Germline values: CDR1 MNHNS, CDR2 SASEGT. The CDR3 is 14 amino acids. Trimming removed 3 bases at V and 0 bases at J, with 6 bases between. The CDR3 region has the DNA TGTGCCAGCAGTGAGGCCAATAGCAATCAGCCCCAGCATTTT. Its protein product is CASSEANSNQPQHF.

The chain uses TRBV10-3 and TRBJ1-2, with TRBD1 matching over 7 bases. CDR3 length: 17 amino acids. Trimming took 4 bases from V and 2 from J; bases not matched to a gene: 13. CDR1 and CDR2 from the germline V gene are ENHRY and SYGVKD. The DNA of the CDR3 is TGTGCCATCAGTGGGGGCCCGGGACAGACCACAAACTATGGCTACACCTTC. Its protein product is CAISGGPGQTTNYGYTF.

This clone was observed once. This sequence joins TRBV7-2 and TRBJ2-7; 10 bases align to TRBD2. After removal of 1 base from V and 4 bases from J, the junction contained 7 bases not matched to a gene. There are 16 residues in the CDR3. Germline lookup yields CDR1 SGHTA and CDR2 FQGNSA. CDR3 amino acids: CASSLGPSGRGYEQYF. As DNA, the CDR3 is TGTGCCAGCAGCTTAGGACCTAGCGGGAGAGGGTACGAGCAGTACTTC.

The chain carries TRBV7-2 and TRBJ2-3; 10 bases agree with TRBD1. The CDR3 is made up of 17 amino acids. From germline, CDR1 is SGHTA and CDR2 FQGNSA. Unmatched junction bases numbered 5, after V lost 1 base and J lost 1 base. The CDR3 DNA reads as TGTGCCAGCAGCTTAGTGACCGGGACAGGGGGCACAGATACGCAGTATTTT. Translating it yields CASSLVTGTGGTDTQYF.

This sequence joins TRBV30 and TRBJ1-2; D gene uncertain. The CDR3 is made up of 14 amino acids. V shed 2 bases and J shed 6 bases, with 16 bases lying between them. From germline, CDR1 is GTSNPN and CDR2 SVGIG (reference sequence). The CDR3 DNA follows: TGTGCCTGGAGTAGAGGGATCTTATCGGATGGCTACACCTTC. It is translated as CAWSRGILSDGYTF.

The chain carries TRBV7-2 and TRBJ1-3, with 10 positions matching TRBD1. In germline, CDR1 is SGHTA, CDR2 FQGNSA. Germline trimming cut 5 bases from V and 4 bases from J; bases unmatched to any gene: 8. The CDR3 runs 16 residues. The CDR3 coding sequence is TGTGCCAGCAGCCCACGACAGGGGGCTGGCGGAAACACCATATATTTT. Translating it yields CASSPRQGAGGNTIYF.

The V call is TRBV9, the J call TRBJ2-3, with 8 bases fitting TRBD1. The V gene end was trimmed by 1 base and the J gene end by 5 bases; junction bases not matched to a gene: 6. CDR1 is SGDLS and CDR2 is YYNGEE in the germline V gene. This CDR3 is 15 amino acids long. DNA of the CDR3: TGTGCCAGCAGCGTAAGACAGGGGACCGGAGATACGCAGTATTTT. Amino acid sequence: CASSVRQGTGDTQYF.

This chain links TRBV7-9 with TRBJ2-2, with TRBD2 matching 9 bases. Trimming removed 3 bases from V and 6 bases from J; junction bases left unmatched: 5. Per the germline V gene, CDR1 is SEHNR and CDR2 is FQNEAQ (reference sequence). The CDR3 runs to 15 residues. CDR3 in amino acids: CASSLHSGSSGELFF. DNA for the CDR3: TGTGCCAGCAGCTTGCATAGCGGGAGCTCCGGGGAGCTGTTTTTT.

This clone was recorded only once. The J gene is TRBJ1-5, the V gene TRBV6-2 or TRBV6-3, with a tentative D call TRBD1 (6 bases). Germline V gene sequence: CDR1 MNHEY, CDR2 SVGEGT. The CDR3 spans 15 residues. Between the trimmed V and J ends, which lost 5 bases and 0 bases, there was a span of 11 bases. CDR3 region: CASSPGQISNQPQHF. CDR3 sequence (DNA): TGTGCCAGCAGTCCCGGACAGATTAGCAATCAGCCCCAGCATTTT.

The rearrangement uses TRBV5-1 and TRBJ2-5; 7 bases line up with TRBD2. Unmatched junction bases numbered 11, after V lost 8 bases and J lost 4 bases. The germline V gene encodes CDR1 SGHRS and CDR2 YFSETQ. The CDR3 runs 14 residues. The CDR3 protein is CASGGEGGGETQYF. DNA for the CDR3: TGCGCCAGTGGCGGCGAGGGCGGGGGAGAGACCCAGTACTTC. Filled out from reference TRBV5-1 and TRBJ2-5, the complete variable domain reads KAGVTQTPRYLIKTRGQQVTLSCSPISGHRSVSWYQQTPGQGLQFLFEYFSETQRNKGNFPGRFSGRQFSNSRSEMNVSTLELGDSALYLCASGGEGGGETQYFGPGTRLLVL.

The gene calls are TRBV5-6 and TRBJ2-2; 8 positions agree with TRBD1. Germline CDR1 SGHDT, CDR2 YYEEEE. The CDR3 is 16 residues long. The trim removed 5 bases at V and 1 base at J, leaving 7 bases unmatched. This chain's CDR3 is CASRTGTGLNTGELFF. The CDR3 coding sequence is TGTGCCAGCAGAACCGGGACAGGACTGAACACCGGGGAGCTGTTTTTT.